The 6 T cell receptor beta chains presented below share a single source sample, sequenced in a study of blood T cell repertoires in COVID-19. Produced via immunoSEQ multiplex PCR; TCRdb's table is partial and in-frame only. The repertoire has approximately 150,000 clones, around 83% of them found once; the top ten carry about 1%. The sample taken for sequencing was peripheral blood. The receptor source for this set is a man aged 40-50 years with acute or convalescent COVID-19.

CDR3 in amino acids: CSVELVSYGYTF. The DNA of the CDR3 is TGCAGCGTTGAGTTGGTCAGCTATGGCTACACCTTC. V usage is TRBV29-1 and J usage is TRBJ1-2; D unresolved. The CDR3 loop spans 12 amino acids. Germline assignment: CDR1 SQVTM and CDR2 ANQGSEA. Trimming took off 3 bases at V and 4 bases at J, with 9 bases between the two ends.

The J gene is TRBJ2-5, the V gene TRBV9; maybe TRBD2 (5 bases). CDR3 length: 13 amino acids. Germline assignment: CDR1 SGDLS and CDR2 YYNGEE. The ends were cut back, 3 bases at V and 3 bases at J, with 9 bases in the middle. CDR3 region: CASSGPAEETQYF. The CDR3 DNA reads as TGTGCCAGCAGCGGACCAGCGGAAGAGACCCAGTACTTC.

This chain connects TRBV6-2 or TRBV6-3 to TRBJ1-2; 7 bases align to TRBD1. The trim removed 4 bases at V and 4 bases at J, leaving 6 bases unmatched. This CDR3 spans 14 amino acids. Per germline, CDR1 MNHEY and CDR2 SVGEGT. In DNA form, the CDR3 reads TGTGCCAGCAGTTTAAGCCGGGACAGCTATGGCTACACCTTC. Amino acid sequence: CASSLSRDSYGYTF.

The chain couples TRBV6-1 to TRBJ1-4; D might be TRBD1 (5 bases). V dropped 1 base and J dropped 5 bases, with 11 bases sitting between them. In germline, CDR1 is MNHNS, CDR2 SASEGT. The CDR3 is 15 residues long. The DNA of the CDR3 is TGTGCCAGCAGTGAAGTTCGACAGCCGAATGAAAAACTGTTTTTT. Its protein product is CASSEVRQPNEKLFF.

This clone was recorded many times. The J gene is TRBJ2-5, the V gene TRBV14; 8 bases line up with TRBD2. J lost 3 bases, V lost 3 bases, and 9 bases had no gene match. Germline loops: CDR1 SGHDN, CDR2 FVKESK. This CDR3 region has 16 residues. CDR3 bases: TGTGCCAGCAGCCACGGGGGGGCGCGTGGGGAAGAGACCCAGTACTTC. Protein sequence: CASSHGGARGEETQYF.

The V and J genes are TRBV5-6 and TRBJ1-1; no clear D gene. The CDR3 is 14 amino acids. Germline V gives CDR1 SGHDT, CDR2 YYEEEE. V was shortened by 4 bases and J by 6 bases, with 16 bases between the two germline ends. The CDR3 DNA reads TGTGCCAGCAGCCCCCTCCGGGTTCACGCTGAAGCTTTCTTT. It translates to CASSPLRVHAEAFF.